This T cell receptor beta chain was identified during a study of blood T cell repertoires in COVID-19. Study-wide context: Acute-phase and convalescent COVID-19 samples originated in the United States, Italy and Spain.

In germline, CDR1 is MNHEY, CDR2 SMNVEV (reference sequence). Trimming left V 6 bases short and J 2 bases short, with 13 bases between. CDR3 length: 14 amino acids. Repertoires were generated with immunoSEQ multiplex PCR, while TCRdb's copy carries only in-frame clones and drops some. Of under 250,000 clones listed, 70% to 90% were seen once; the top ten hold under 1.5%. The specimen sequenced was peripheral blood. The rearrangement joins TRBV27 to TRBJ1-1, with D possibly TRBD1 on 5 matching bases. The TCR comes from a man older than 75 with acute or convalescent COVID-19. The DNA of the CDR3 is TGTGCCAGCAGACTGGGGGGGATCAACACTGAAGCTTTCTTT. Translation gives CASRLGGINTEAFF.